This entry describes one T cell receptor (beta chain). What it binds is not known. The data stem from a study of cytomegalovirus exposure and HLA in healthy donors. The PCR used 60 Vbeta and 13 Jbeta primers. Clones were read by immunoSEQ multiplex PCR, and TCRdb kept only the in-frame ones, dropping some. The sample holds around 140,000 clones; approximately 71% are singletons and the top ten take 3% to 3.5%. Study-wide points: A few V segments could not be told apart, such as TRBV6-2 and TRBV6-3, and were left out. A link between a missense DCLRE1C variant and TCR beta V- and J-gene trimming emerged from a later analysis. A later analysis reportedly found fewer N-insertions in an Asian-associated ancestry cluster than the roughly 730-donor mean.

This CDR3 has 16 amino acids. V was shortened by 1 base and J by 3 bases, with 12 bases between the two germline ends. Per germline, CDR1 LGHNA and CDR2 YNFKEQ. Input material: PBMCs. The sequence was collected from a man aged 40-49 years in good health and CMV-seronegative. The rearrangement joins TRBV4-2 to TRBJ2-2; D ambiguous. This CDR3 reads CASSQVATSDTGELFF. In nucleotides, the CDR3 is TGTGCCAGCAGCCAAGTGGCGACATCAGACACCGGGGAGCTGTTTTTT.